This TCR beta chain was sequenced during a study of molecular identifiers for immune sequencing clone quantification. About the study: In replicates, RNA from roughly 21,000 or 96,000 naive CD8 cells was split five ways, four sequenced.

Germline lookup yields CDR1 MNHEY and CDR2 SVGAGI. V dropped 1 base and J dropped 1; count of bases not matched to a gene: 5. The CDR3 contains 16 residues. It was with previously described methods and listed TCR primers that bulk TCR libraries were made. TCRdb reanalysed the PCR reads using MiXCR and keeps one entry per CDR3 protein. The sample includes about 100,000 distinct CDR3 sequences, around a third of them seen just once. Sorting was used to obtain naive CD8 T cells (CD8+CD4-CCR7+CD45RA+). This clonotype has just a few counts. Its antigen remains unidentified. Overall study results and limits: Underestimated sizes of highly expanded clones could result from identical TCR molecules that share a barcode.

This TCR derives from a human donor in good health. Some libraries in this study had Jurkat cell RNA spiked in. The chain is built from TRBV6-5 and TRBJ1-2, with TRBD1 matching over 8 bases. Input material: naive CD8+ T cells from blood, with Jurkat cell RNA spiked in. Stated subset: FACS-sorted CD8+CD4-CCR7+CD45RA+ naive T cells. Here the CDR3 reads CASSYFQGALNYGYTF. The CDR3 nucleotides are TGTGCCAGCAGTTACTTTCAGGGGGCCCTTAACTATGGCTACACCTTC.